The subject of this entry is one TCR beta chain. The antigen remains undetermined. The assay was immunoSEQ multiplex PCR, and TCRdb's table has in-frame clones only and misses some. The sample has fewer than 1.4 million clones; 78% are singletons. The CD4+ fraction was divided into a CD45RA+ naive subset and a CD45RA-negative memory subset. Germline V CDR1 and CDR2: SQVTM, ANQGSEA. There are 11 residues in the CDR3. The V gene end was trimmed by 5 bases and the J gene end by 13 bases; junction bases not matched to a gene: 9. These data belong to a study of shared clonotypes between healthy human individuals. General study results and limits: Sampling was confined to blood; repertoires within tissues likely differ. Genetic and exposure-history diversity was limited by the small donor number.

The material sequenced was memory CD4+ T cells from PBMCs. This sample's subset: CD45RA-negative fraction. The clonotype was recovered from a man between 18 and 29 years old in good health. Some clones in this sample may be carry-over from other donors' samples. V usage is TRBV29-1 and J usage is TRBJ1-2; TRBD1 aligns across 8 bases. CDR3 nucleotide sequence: TGCAGCGTTTTTCGTCGGGACAGGTTCACCTTC. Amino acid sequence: CSVFRRDRFTF.